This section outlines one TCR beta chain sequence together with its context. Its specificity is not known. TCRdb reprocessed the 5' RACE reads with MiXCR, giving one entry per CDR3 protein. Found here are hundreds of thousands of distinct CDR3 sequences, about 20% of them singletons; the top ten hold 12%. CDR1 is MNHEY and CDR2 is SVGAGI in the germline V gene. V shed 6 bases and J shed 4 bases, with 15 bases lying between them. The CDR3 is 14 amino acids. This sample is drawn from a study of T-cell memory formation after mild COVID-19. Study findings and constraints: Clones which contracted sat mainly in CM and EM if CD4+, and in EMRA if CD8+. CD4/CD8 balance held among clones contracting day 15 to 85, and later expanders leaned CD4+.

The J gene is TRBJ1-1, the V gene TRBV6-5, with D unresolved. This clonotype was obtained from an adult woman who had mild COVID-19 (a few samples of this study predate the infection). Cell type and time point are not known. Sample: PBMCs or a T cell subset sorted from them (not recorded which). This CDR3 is CASSVSGGGTEAFF. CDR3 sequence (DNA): TGTGCCAGCAGCGTCAGTGGTGGTGGCACTGAAGCTTTCTTT.